What follows are 19 T cell receptor beta chains derived from one specimen sequenced in a study of blood T cells in healthy people across ages. A second 7 to 11 cycle PCR used barcoded and J-beta primers. TCRdb fed the 5' RACE reads into MiXCR, producing one record per CDR3 protein. The sample lists about 1.8 million distinct CDR3 sequences, about 50% occurring once. Sequenced material: blood. These receptors were taken from a woman between 35 and 50 years old in good health.

The V gene is TRBV20-1, the J gene TRBJ1-2; 11 bases agree with TRBD1. The CDR3 is 16 amino acids. V shed 2 bases, J shed 4 bases, and the junction held 9 bases outside the gene matches. Germline CDR1 reads DFQATT; CDR2 reads SNEGSKA (reference sequence). CDR3 in amino acids: CSARSQGGTGGYGYTF. Written as DNA, the CDR3 is TGCAGTGCTAGATCCCAGGGAGGGACAGGGGGCTATGGCTACACCTTC.

To note about this clonotype: One end of the junction is discordant with germline, which a read error may explain. The V and J genes are TRBV4-3 and TRBJ2-4, with TRBD1 matching over 9 bases. The assigned J gene may be wrong: the sequence end matches TRBJ2-5 better. The CDR3 runs to 16 residues. Germline CDR1 and CDR2: LGHNA and YSLEER. The DNA of the CDR3 is TGCGTCAGCAGCACACGGACAGGGGCGGTCGCTGAGACCCAGTACTTC. Protein sequence: CVSSTRTGAVAETQYF.

The chain joins TRBV6-2 or TRBV6-3 to TRBJ2-3, with D unclear. Per the germline V gene, CDR1 is MNHEY and CDR2 is SVGEGT. Trimming took off 7 bases at V and 2 bases at J, with 16 bases between the two ends. This CDR3 has 15 residues. In nucleotides, the CDR3 is TGTGCCAGCAAAGGCCAGTCCCTTTTCACAGATACGCAGTATTTT. It codes for CASKGQSLFTDTQYF.

In this sample, this clonotype turned up once. A much more abundant neighbour one base away suggests this may be a read error. V gene TRBV20-1 combines with J gene TRBJ2-3; D not resolved. Trimming left V 3 bases short and J 1 base short, with 5 bases between. The CDR3 runs 12 residues. Germline assignment: CDR1 DFQATT and CDR2 SNEGSKA (reference sequence). CDR3 region: CSARIRTDTQYF. For the CDR3, the DNA is TGCAGTGCTAGGATTCGCACAGATACGCAGTATTTT.

The V and J genes are TRBV2 and TRBJ2-7, with 12 bases aligning to TRBD2. CDR1 and CDR2 (germline): SNHLY, FYNNEI. The CDR3 length is 13 residues. V dropped 6 bases and J dropped 6; count of bases not matched to a gene: 3. In DNA form, the CDR3 reads TGTGCCAGCAGGGCTAGCGGGGGGGGCGAGCAGTACTTC. It encodes CASRASGGGEQYF.

There are a few counts of this clonotype. V and J are TRBV5-1 and TRBJ2-1; D is undetermined. This CDR3 comprises 17 residues. The V and J ends lost 5 bases and 5 bases respectively, with 23 bases between them. CDR1 SGHRS and CDR2 YFSETQ come from the germline V gene. CDR3 in amino acids: CASRREVLADYHNEQFF. CDR3 in DNA: TGCGCCAGCAGGCGTGAGGTATTGGCCGATTACCACAATGAGCAGTTCTTC.

The chain links TRBV3-1 to TRBJ2-5; no firm D call. Trimming took 2 bases from V and 1 from J, leaving 11 bases between them. Germline V gene sequence: CDR1 LGHDT, CDR2 YNNKEL (reference sequence). The CDR3 length is 15 residues. CDR3 DNA: TGTGCCAGCAGCCAAAACGTGCGCGCCCAAGAGACCCAGTACTTC. Residues: CASSQNVRAQETQYF.

The chain employs TRBV6-5 and TRBJ1-1; perhaps TRBD1 as D (5 bases). The V end was cut by 0 bases, the J end by 4 bases, with 12 bases between. CDR1 and CDR2 (germline): MNHEY, SVGAGI. The CDR3 contains 15 residues. Here the CDR3 DNA reads TGTGCCAGCAGTTACTCAGACCCCAGGGCCACTGAAGCTTTCTTT. Its translation: CASSYSDPRATEAFF.

This clonotype was seen only a few times. The chain uses TRBV7-8 and TRBJ2-3; D call uncertain. The germline gives CDR1 SGHVS, CDR2 FQNEAQ. The ends were cut back, 1 base at V and 6 bases at J, with 11 bases in the middle. The CDR3 is 14 amino acids. CDR3 bases: TGTGCCAGCAGCTTAGAACCGGGCCGGGATACGCAGTATTTT. Translating gives CASSLEPGRDTQYF.

This chain connects TRBV21-1 to TRBJ2-5; the DNA was not used to check the table's D call, TRBD2. TRBV21-1 is reported as a pseudogene. The CDR3 extends over 18 amino acids. The CDR3 bases are TGTGCCAGCAGCAAAGGGGCTAGCGGGGGGGCGGGTCAAGAGACCCAGTACTTC. Protein product: CASSKGASGGAGQETQYF.

V is TRBV13 and J is TRBJ2-1, with 12 bases identical to TRBD2. Looked up from germline, CDR1 is PRHDT and CDR2 is FYEKMQ (reference sequence). This CDR3 is 16 amino acids long. V lost 4 bases to trimming and J lost 5 bases; unmatched junction nucleotides: 6. The CDR3 DNA reads TGTGCCAGCAGCTCCACGCTAGCGGGGGGGAACAATGAGCAGTTCTTC. Residues: CASSSTLAGGNNEQFF.

The chain combines TRBV4-3 with TRBJ2-7; weak D call: TRBD1 (5 bases). This CDR3 region has 15 residues. Germline V gene data show CDR1 as LGHNA and CDR2 as YSLEER. Between the trimmed V and J ends, which lost 1 base and 5 bases, there was a span of 15 bases. The CDR3 loop reads CASSQVAGASDEQYF. The CDR3 nucleotides read TGCGCCAGCAGCCAAGTGGCTGGGGCTTCGGACGAGCAGTACTTC.

There are a few counts of this clonotype. V and J are TRBV4-3 and TRBJ2-5; D is possibly TRBD2 (6 bases). Germline CDR1 and CDR2: LGHNA and YSLEER. V lost 1 base to trimming and J lost 2 bases, with 11 bases between them. The CDR3 is 15 residues long. The CDR3 spells CASSQGNRGQETQYF. The CDR3 DNA is TGCGCCAGCAGCCAAGGAAATCGGGGGCAAGAGACCCAGTACTTC.

The chain recombines TRBV6-4 with TRBJ2-1; TRBD2 matches at 9 bases. With 4 bases clipped from V and 6 bases from J, the junction kept 7 bases outside the gene matches. This CDR3 has 15 amino acids. From germline, CDR1 is MRHNA and CDR2 SNTAGT. The CDR3 reads CASSVASGVSNEQFF. The CDR3 DNA reads TGTGCCAGCAGTGTGGCTAGCGGGGTGAGCAATGAGCAGTTCTTC.

This clonotype appeared once. V is TRBV20-1 and J is TRBJ2-1; tentatively, D is TRBD2 (6 bases). Germline CDR1 and CDR2: DFQATT and SNEGSKA (reference sequence). Trimming stripped 3 bases from V and 5 bases from J, with 11 bases between. The CDR3 has 13 residues. The CDR3 spells CSASAGMHNEQFF. The CDR3 DNA reads as TGCAGTGCTAGCGCGGGAATGCACAATGAGCAGTTCTTC.

This clonotype appeared a single time. At one boundary the junction diverges from the germline segment, which might be a read error. For the CDR3, the DNA is TGTGCCGGCAGCCAAGAGGACAGGGTCCGGGACTACGAGCAGTACTTC. This gives the protein CAGSQEDRVRDYEQYF. The chain uses TRBV4-2 and TRBJ2-7, with 8 bases identical to TRBD1. This CDR3 comprises 16 residues. Germline lookup yields CDR1 LGHNA and CDR2 YNFKEQ.

This clonotype has a handful of counts. The chain couples TRBV11-2 to TRBJ2-1; weak D call: TRBD2 (6 bases). This CDR3 contains 18 residues. Germline V CDR1 and CDR2: SGHAT, FQNNGV. The V and J ends lost 2 bases and 4 bases respectively, with 21 bases between them. The CDR3 protein is CASSLFWGDLNIYNEQFF. CDR3 sequence (DNA): TGTGCCAGCAGCTTATTCTGGGGGGACCTCAACATTTACAATGAGCAGTTCTTC.

V gene TRBV20-1 combines with J gene TRBJ1-5; D unresolved. The germline gives CDR1 DFQATT, CDR2 SNEGSKA (reference sequence). CDR3 length: 13 residues. V lost 0 bases, J lost 4 bases, and 7 bases lay in between. This CDR3 reads CSARDPGNQPQHF. The DNA for the CDR3 is TGCAGTGCTAGAGATCCGGGGAATCAGCCCCAGCATTTT.

As regards this clonotype: An end of the junction differs from the germline gene, which may be a read error. The chain combines TRBV5-4 with TRBJ2-1; D possibly corresponds to TRBD2 (7 bases). CDR1 is SGHNT, CDR2 YYREEE, per germline (reference sequence). The CDR3 extends over 16 amino acids. The CDR3 sequence: CASSPPRGASYNERFF. The CDR3 bases are TGTGCCAGCAGCCCCCCACGGGGGGCCTCCTACAATGAGCGGTTCTTC.